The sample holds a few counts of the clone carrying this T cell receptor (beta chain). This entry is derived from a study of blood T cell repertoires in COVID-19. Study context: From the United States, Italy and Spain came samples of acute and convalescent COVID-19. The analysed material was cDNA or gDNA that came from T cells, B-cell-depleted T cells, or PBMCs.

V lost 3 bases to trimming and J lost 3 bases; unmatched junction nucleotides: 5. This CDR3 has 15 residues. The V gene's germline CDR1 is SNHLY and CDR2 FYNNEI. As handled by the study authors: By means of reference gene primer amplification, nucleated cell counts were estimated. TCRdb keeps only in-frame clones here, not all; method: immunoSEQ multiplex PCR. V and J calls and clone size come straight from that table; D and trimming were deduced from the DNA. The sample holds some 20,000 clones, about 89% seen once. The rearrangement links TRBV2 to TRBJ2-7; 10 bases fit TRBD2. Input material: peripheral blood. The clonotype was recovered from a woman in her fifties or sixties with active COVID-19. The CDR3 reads CASSDRSSGGYEQYF. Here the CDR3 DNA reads TGTGCCAGCAGTGATCGGTCTAGCGGGGGCTACGAGCAGTACTTC.